This TCR beta chain was identified during a study of blood T cells in healthy people across ages. Every donor gave ten milliliters of peripheral blood. The amount of total RNA extracted per sample was at least 5.5 micrograms. The V gene lost 1 base and the J gene lost 9 bases, with 6 bases spanning the gap. This CDR3 is built from 11 residues. In germline, CDR1 is SEHNR, CDR2 FQNEAQ (reference sequence). PCR was performed a second time for about 7 to 11 cycles using a sample-barcoded 5' primer and a J-beta primer mix. Any given sample supplied a minimum of 2.5 million CDR3-containing paired-end reads. TCRdb analysed the 5' RACE reads with MiXCR anew, one entry per CDR3 protein. Of 750,000 to 950,000 distinct CDR3 sequences in the sample, less than 70% were seen once.

The clonotype comes from an elderly man in good health. The chain has TRBV7-9 and TRBJ1-1, with no clear D. Sequenced input: blood. The CDR3 sequence is CASSLVVQAFF. CDR3 nucleotides: TGTGCCAGCAGCTTAGTGGTTCAAGCTTTCTTT.